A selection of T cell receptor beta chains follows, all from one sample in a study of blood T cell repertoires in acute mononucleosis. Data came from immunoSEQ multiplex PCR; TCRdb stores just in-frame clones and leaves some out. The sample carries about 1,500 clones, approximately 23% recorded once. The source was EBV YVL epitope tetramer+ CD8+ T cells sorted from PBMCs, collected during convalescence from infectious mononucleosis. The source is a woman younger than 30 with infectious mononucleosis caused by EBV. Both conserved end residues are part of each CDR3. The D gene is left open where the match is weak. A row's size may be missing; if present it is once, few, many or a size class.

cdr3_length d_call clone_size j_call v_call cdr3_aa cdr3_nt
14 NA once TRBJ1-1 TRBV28 CASRPLLGGGTEAF TGTGCCAGCAGACCTCTCCTCGGGGGCGGCACTGAAGCTTTT
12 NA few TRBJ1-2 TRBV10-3 CASSYVGVGYTF TGTGCCAGCAGTTACGTCGGAGTTGGCTACACCTTC
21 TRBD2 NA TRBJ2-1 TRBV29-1 CSVGGPGSGTSGAYSYNEQFF TGCAGCGTAGGAGGGCCCGGGTCCGGGACTAGCGGGGCATACTCCTACAATGAGCAGTTCTTC
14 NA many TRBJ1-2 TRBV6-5 CASSEYGSGAGYTF TGTGCCAGCAGTGAGTACGGCTCCGGCGCGGGCTACACCTTC
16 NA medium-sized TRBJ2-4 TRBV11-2 CASSPLRWGSKNIQYF TGTGCCAGCAGCCCTCTTCGATGGGGCTCCAAAAACATTCAGTACTTC
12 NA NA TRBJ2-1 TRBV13 CASSLYSSEQFF TGTGCCAGCAGTTTATATTCCAGTGAGCAGTTCTTC
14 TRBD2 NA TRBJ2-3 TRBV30 CAWSAGGPKGTQYF TGTGCCTGGTCAGCGGGGGGGCCGAAAGGTACGCAGTATTTT
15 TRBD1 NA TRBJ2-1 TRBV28 CASRGTGGLYNEQFF TGTGCCAGCAGGGGGACAGGGGGCCTATACAATGAGCAGTTCTTC
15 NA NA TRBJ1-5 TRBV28 CASSLMLGGAQPQHF TGTGCCAGCAGTTTAATGCTGGGGGGGGCTCAGCCCCAGCATTTT
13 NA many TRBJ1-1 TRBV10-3 CASRQQGSTEAFF TGTGCCAGCAGGCAACAGGGATCCACTGAAGCTTTCTTT
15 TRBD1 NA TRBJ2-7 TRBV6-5 CASSSHSDRVDEQYF TGTGCCAGCAGTTCCCACTCGGACAGGGTTGACGAGCAGTACTTC
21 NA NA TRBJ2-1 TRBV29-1 CIVGGTGSGTSVEYSYNEQFF TGCATCGTAGGAGGGACAGGGTCCGGGACTAGCGTGGAATACTCCTACAATGAGCAGTTCTTC
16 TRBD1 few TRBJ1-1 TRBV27 CASSFLGQTMITVAFF TGTGCCAGCAGTTTTCTGGGACAGACAATGATCACTGTAGCTTTCTTT
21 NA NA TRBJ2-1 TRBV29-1 CIVGGTGSGTSVAYSYNEQFF TGCATCGTAGGAGGGACAGGGTCCGGGACTAGCGTGGCATACTCCTACAATGAGCAGTTCTTC
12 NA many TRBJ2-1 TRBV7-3 CASSLYSSEQFF TGTGCCAGCAGTTTATATTCCAGTGAGCAGTTCTTC
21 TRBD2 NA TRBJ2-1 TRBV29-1 CSVGWTVSGTSGAYSYNEQFF TGCAGCGTAGGATGGACAGTGTCCGGGACTAGCGGGGCATACTCCTACAATGAGCAGTTCTTC
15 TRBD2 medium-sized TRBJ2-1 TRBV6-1 CASRQLAGEYNEQFF TGTGCCAGCAGACAACTAGCGGGAGAGTACAATGAGCAGTTCTTC
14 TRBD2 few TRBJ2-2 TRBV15 CASRPWGGTGELFF TGTGCCAGCAGACCCTGGGGAGGGACCGGGGAGCTGTTTTTT
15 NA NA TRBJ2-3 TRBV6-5 CASSALLWSSSSQYF TGTGCCAGCAGTGCCCTACTTTGGTCATCGTCGTCGCAGTATTTT
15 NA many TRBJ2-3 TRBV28 CASSALLGSASTQYF TGTGCCAGCAGTGCCCTACTTGGGTCAGCGTCGACGCAGTATTTT
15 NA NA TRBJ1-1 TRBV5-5 CASSLGTLLGTEAFF TGTGCCAGCAGCTTAGGTACTCTTCTCGGCACTGAAGCTTTCTTT
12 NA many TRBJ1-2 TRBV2 CASSYVGVGYTF TGTGCCAGCAGTTACGTCGGAGTTGGCTACACCTTC
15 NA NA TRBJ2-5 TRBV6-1 CASRPTLGQAETQYF TGTGCCAGCAGACCTACTCTGGGGCAAGCGGAGACCCAGTACTTC
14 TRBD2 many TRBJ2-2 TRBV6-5 CASRPWGGTGELFF TGTGCCAGCAGACCCTGGGGAGGGACCGGGGAGCTGTTTTTT
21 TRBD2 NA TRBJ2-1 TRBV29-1 CSVGVTGSGTSWAYSYNEQFF TGCAGCGTAGGAGTGACAGGGTCCGGGACTAGCTGGGCATACTCCTACAATGAGCAGTTCTTC
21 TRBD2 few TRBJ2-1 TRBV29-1 CSVGVTWSGTSGAYSYYEQFF TGCAGCGTAGGAGTGACATGGTCCGGGACTAGCGGGGCATACTCCTACTATGAGCAGTTCTTC
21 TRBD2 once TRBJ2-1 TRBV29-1 CSVGGTGSVTSGEYSYNEQFF TGCAGCGTAGGAGGGACTGGGTCCGTGACTAGCGGGGAATACTCCTACAATGAGCAGTTCTTC
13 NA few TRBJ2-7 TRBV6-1 CASMGHLSYEQYF TGTGCCAGCATGGGACACCTTAGCTACGAGCAGTACTTC
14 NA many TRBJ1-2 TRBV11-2 CASSPGSSLRGYTF TGTGCCAGCAGCCCCGGCTCGAGCCTTAGGGGCTACACCTTC
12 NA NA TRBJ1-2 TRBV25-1 CASSYIGVGYTF TGTGCCAGCAGTTATATCGGGGTTGGCTACACCTTC
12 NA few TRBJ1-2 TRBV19 CASTTGNYGYTF TGTGCCAGTACAACAGGCAACTATGGCTACACCTTC
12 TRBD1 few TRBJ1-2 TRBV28 CASSWTGGGYTF TGTGCCAGCAGTTGGACAGGGGGCGGCTACACCTTC
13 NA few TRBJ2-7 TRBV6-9 CASSQILTHEQYF TGTGCCAGCAGCCAAATCCTCACACACGAGCAGTACTTC
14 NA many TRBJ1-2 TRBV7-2 CASSPGSSLRGYTF TGTGCCAGCAGCCCCGGCTCGAGCCTTAGGGGCTACACCTTC
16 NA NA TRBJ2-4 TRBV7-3 CASSPLRWSPKNIQYF TGTGCCAGCAGCCCTCTTCGATGGAGCCCCAAAAACATTCAGTACTTC
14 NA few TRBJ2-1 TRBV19 CASTGGVTYNEQFF TGTGCCAGTACTGGGGGAGTGACCTACAATGAGCAGTTCTTC
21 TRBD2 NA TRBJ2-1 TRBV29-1 CSVGGTVPGTSGAYSYNEQFF TGCAGCGTAGGAGGGACAGTACCCGGGACTAGCGGGGCATACTCCTACAATGAGCAGTTCTTC
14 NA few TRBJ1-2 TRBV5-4 CASSPGSSLRGYTF TGTGCCAGCAGCCCCGGCTCGAGCCTTAGGGGCTACACCTTC
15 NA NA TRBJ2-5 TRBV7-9 CASSSTGSGKETQYF TGTGCCAGCAGCTCGACAGGTTCTGGAAAAGAGACCCAGTACTTC
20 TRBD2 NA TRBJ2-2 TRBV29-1 CSVAKPAGLAGGSNTRELFF TGCAGCGTTGCCAAGCCCGCCGGACTGGCGGGAGGTTCGAACACCAGGGAGCTGTTTTTT
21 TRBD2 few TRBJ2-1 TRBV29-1 CSVGGTGSGTSGAYSYNEQVF TGCAGCGTAGGAGGGACCGGGTCCGGGACTAGCGGGGCATACTCCTACAATGAGCAGGTCTTC
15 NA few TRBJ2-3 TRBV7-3 CASSEASDITDTQYF TGTGCCAGCAGTGAAGCCTCAGATATCACAGATACGCAGTATTTT
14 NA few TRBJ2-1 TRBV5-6 CASSFDPGYNEQFF TGTGCCAGCAGCTTCGACCCAGGGTACAATGAGCAGTTCTTC
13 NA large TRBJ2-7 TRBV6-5 CASSQILTHEQYF TGTGCCAGCAGCCAAATCCTCACACACGAGCAGTACTTC
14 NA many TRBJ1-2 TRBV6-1 CASSEYGSGAGYTF TGTGCCAGCAGTGAGTACGGCTCCGGCGCGGGCTACACCTTC
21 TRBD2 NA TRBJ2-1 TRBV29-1 CCVGGRGSGTSGAYSYNEQFF TGCTGCGTAGGAGGGAGAGGGTCCGGGACTAGCGGGGCATACTCCTACAATGAGCAGTTCTTC
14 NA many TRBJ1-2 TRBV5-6 CASSEYGSGAGYTF TGTGCCAGCAGTGAGTACGGCTCCGGCGCGGGCTACACCTTC
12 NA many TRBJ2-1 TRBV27 CASSLYSSEQFF TGTGCCAGCAGTTTATATTCCAGTGAGCAGTTCTTC
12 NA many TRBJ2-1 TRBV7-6 CASSPMGGEQFF TGTGCCAGCAGTCCCATGGGGGGTGAGCAGTTCTTC
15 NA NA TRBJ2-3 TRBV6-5 CACSALLWSASTQYF TGTGCCTGCAGTGCCCTACTTTGGTCAGCGTCGACGCAGTATTTT
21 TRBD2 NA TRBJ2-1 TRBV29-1 CSVGGTGSVTSGAYSYNELFF TGCAGCGTAGGAGGGACAGGGTCCGTGACTAGCGGGGCATACTCCTACAATGAGCTGTTCTTC
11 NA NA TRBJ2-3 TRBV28 CASSAGDTQYF TGTGCCAGCAGCGCAGGGGATACGCAGTATTTT
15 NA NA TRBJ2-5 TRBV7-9 CASRPTLGQAETQYF TGTGCCAGCAGACCTACTCTGGGGCAAGCGGAGACCCAGTACTTC
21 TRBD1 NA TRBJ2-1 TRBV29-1 CSVGGTGAGTCGAYSYNEQFF TGCAGCGTAGGTGGGACAGGGGCCGGGACTTGCGGGGCATACTCCTACAATGAGCAGTTCTTC
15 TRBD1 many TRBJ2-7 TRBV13 CASSSHSDRVDEQYF TGTGCCAGCAGTTCCCACTCGGACAGGGTTGACGAGCAGTACTTC
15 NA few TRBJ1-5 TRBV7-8 CASSFLLGGAQPQHF TGTGCCAGCAGTTTCCTTCTGGGGGGGGCTCAGCCCCAGCATTTT
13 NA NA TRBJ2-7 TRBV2 CASSQILTHEQYF TGTGCCAGCAGCCAAATCCTCACACACGAGCAGTACTTC
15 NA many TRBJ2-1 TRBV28 CASSPDPTGYNEQFF TGTGCCAGCAGCCCCGACCCCACGGGGTACAATGAGCAGTTCTTC
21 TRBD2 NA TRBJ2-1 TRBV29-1 CSVGWTGSGTSGAYSYNEQFF TGCAGCGTAGGATGGACCGGGTCCGGGACTAGCGGGGCGTACTCCTACAATGAGCAGTTCTTC
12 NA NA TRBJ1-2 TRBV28 CASSYIGVGYTF TGTGCCAGCAGTTATATCGGGGTTGGCTACACCTTC